The 28 T cell receptor beta chains listed next were all sequenced from one sample in a study of tumor-infiltrating lymphocytes in glioblastoma multiforme. Three nested ARM-PCR rounds with V-beta and C-beta primers built TCRB libraries. One entry per CDR3 protein results from TCRdb running MiXCR on the multiplex PCR reads. This table holds more than 12,000 distinct CDR3 sequences, 65% to 80% found once. The specimen was brain tumor tissue. These TCRs come from a male donor with glioblastoma.

This clonotype was detected a few times. The V gene is TRBV7-9, the J gene TRBJ2-2, with 9 bases identical to TRBD1. V lost 4 bases, J lost 8 bases, and 5 bases stayed unmatched. Germline V gene data show CDR1 as SEHNR and CDR2 as FQNEAQ (reference sequence). The CDR3 loop spans 14 amino acids. For the CDR3, the DNA is TGTGCCAGCAGCTCACAGGGGGCCACGGGGGAGCTGTTTTTT. This encodes CASSSQGATGELFF.

Many counts were recorded for this clonotype. The V gene is TRBV2, the J gene TRBJ2-7, with D uncertain. The germline V gene has CDR1 SNHLY and CDR2 FYNNEI. The V gene lost 6 bases and the J gene lost 4 bases, with 10 bases spanning the gap. This CDR3 contains 12 residues. In DNA form, the CDR3 reads TGTGCCAGCAGCTTAGTATATTACGAGCAGTACTTC. It translates to CASSLVYYEQYF.

This chain connects TRBV11-3 to TRBJ1-1; D gene uncertain. The CDR3 runs 14 residues. The V end was cut by 2 bases, the J end by 5 bases, with 12 bases between. Germline V lookup: CDR1 SGHNT, CDR2 YENEEA. CDR3 DNA sequence: TGTGCCAGCAGCTTAAATGTGATAGGTACTGAAGCTTTCTTT. Its protein is CASSLNVIGTEAFF.

The chain carries TRBV4-3 and TRBJ2-7; possibly TRBD1 or TRBD2 for D (5 bases each). Trimming cost V 1 base and J 1 base, with 14 bases left between them. CDR1 LGHNA and CDR2 YSLEER come from the germline V gene. This CDR3 comprises 16 residues. CDR3 in DNA: TGCGCCAGCAGCCAAGGGATCGGGACGGGTTCCTACGAGCAGTACTTC. Encoded protein: CASSQGIGTGSYEQYF.

J is TRBJ2-1 and V is TRBV5-1; D not certain. The germline V gene encodes CDR1 SGHRS and CDR2 YFSETQ. The CDR3 contains 14 residues. Trimming took off 5 bases at V and 11 bases at J, with 20 bases between the two ends. CDR3 sequence reads: CASSLPSLSEQQFF. The CDR3, as DNA: TGCGCCAGCAGTCTTCCTTCCCTCTCCGAGCAGCAGTTCTTC. Full variable domain (outside the CDR3, taken from reference TRBV5-1 and TRBJ2-1): KAGVTQTPRYLIKTRGQQVTLSCSPISGHRSVSWYQQTPGQGLQFLFEYFSETQRNKGNFPGRFSGRQFSNSRSEMNVSTLELGDSALYLCASSLPSLSEQQFFGPGTRLTVL.

This clonotype has just one count. The junction departs from germline at one end; a sequencing error may be responsible. The chain has TRBV20-1 and TRBJ2-1, with D possibly being TRBD1 or TRBD2 (5 bases each). From germline, CDR1 is DFQATT and CDR2 SNEGSKA (reference sequence). CDR3 length: 14 amino acids. CDR3 nucleotide sequence: TGCAGTGCAGATGATGGGGGAGACTACAATGAGCAGCTCTTC. Its translation is CSADDGGDYNEQLF.

In the case of this clonotype: Because it lacks the conserved phenylalanine or tryptophan at the end, this CDR3 is likely a read error. This sequence joins TRBV4-1 and TRBJ2-1, with 9 bases that match TRBD1. CDR3 length equals 16 residues. The V gene's germline CDR1 is MGHRA and CDR2 YSYEKL. The CDR3 protein is CSSSQGTGTRNNEQFS. CDR3 DNA sequence: TGCTCCAGCAGCCAGGGGACAGGGACGAGGAACAACGAGCAGTTCTCC.

The rearrangement joins TRBV29-1 to TRBJ2-1; D is perhaps TRBD2 (6 bases). The DNA end lines up better with TRBJ2-7; the J call may be wrong. This CDR3 spans 14 amino acids. CDR1 is SQVTM, CDR2 ANQGSEA, per germline. DNA of the CDR3: TGCAGCGTTGAAAGCCGGGGAGGCACCTACGAGCAGTACTTC. It encodes CSVESRGGTYEQYF.

Comment on this clonotype: A much larger clone sits a single nucleotide away, making a read error possible. The genes are TRBV11-2 and TRBJ1-1; D is unclear. The germline CDR1 and CDR2 sequences are SGHAT and FQNNGV. The CDR3 contains 14 residues. CDR3 loop: CASSLGQLDTETFF. As DNA, the CDR3 is TGTGCCAGCAGCTTAGGTCAGTTAGACACTGAAACTTTCTTT.

The rearrangement uses TRBV20-1 and TRBJ2-1; the match to TRBD2 covers 8 bases. The germline gives CDR1 DFQATT, CDR2 SNEGSKA (reference sequence). Unmatched junction bases numbered 8, after V lost 3 bases and J lost 4 bases. CDR3 size: 15 residues. The CDR3 DNA sequence: TGCAGTGCTAGCCCACCCCTAGCGGGTTACAATGAGCAGTTCTTC. Translation gives CSASPPLAGYNEQFF.

V usage is TRBV6-1 and J usage is TRBJ1-5; D uncertain. This CDR3 has 12 residues. The V end was cut by 8 bases, the J end by 4 bases, with 9 bases between. CDR1 MNHNS and CDR2 SASEGT come from the germline V gene. The DNA for the CDR3 is TGTGCCAGCTCTCAGTCTAATCAGCCCCAGCATTTT. This sequence encodes CASSQSNQPQHF.

This chain connects TRBV20-1 to TRBJ2-5; 11 nucleotides align to TRBD1. Per germline, CDR1 DFQATT and CDR2 SNEGSKA (reference sequence). Trimming at V came to 7 bases and at J to 4 bases, leaving 8 bases not matched to a gene. There are 14 residues in the CDR3. The chain's CDR3 is CSVRTGGVRETQYF. The CDR3 region has the DNA TGCAGTGTTAGGACAGGGGGCGTGAGAGAGACCCAGTACTTC.

Notes on this clonotype: Likely a read error: the CDR3 ends without its conserved phenylalanine or tryptophan. The DNA is left out, because the CDR3 cannot be placed on it with certainty; the CDR3 is given as TCRdb lists it. The V gene is TRBV11-2, the J gene TRBJ1-1; the table assigns TRBD1, which was not confirmed against the DNA. The CDR3 contains 15 residues when both ends are counted. From germline, CDR1 is SGHAT and CDR2 FQNNGV. The CDR3 sequence: CASSLGPQGDTEAFL.

A note on this clonotype: A junction boundary mismatches the germline segment, possibly from a read error. The chain employs TRBV20-1 and TRBJ1-2; a weak D match, TRBD1 (5 bases). Germline CDR1 and CDR2: DFQATT and SNEGSKA (reference sequence). The CDR3 extends over 13 amino acids. In DNA, the CDR3 is TGCAGTGTCGCGGGGAGGGGAGGCTATGGCTACAACTTC. This gives the protein CSVAGRGGYGYNF.

This clonotype was seen more than once but under ten times. The chain uses TRBV29-1 and TRBJ2-7; D is possibly TRBD2 (5 bases). This CDR3 is built from 15 residues. From germline, CDR1 is SQVTM and CDR2 ANQGSEA. Trimming removed 5 bases at V and 1 base at J, with 18 bases between. The CDR3 loop is CSVHGDGSGSYEQYF. The CDR3 DNA is TGCAGCGTTCACGGCGATGGGTCGGGGTCCTACGAGCAGTACTTC.

This clonotype came up a few times. The gene calls are TRBV11-3 and TRBJ2-7; D assignment may be TRBD1 or TRBD2 (5 bases each). The CDR3 is 12 amino acids. Germline V gives CDR1 SGHNT, CDR2 YENEEA. Trimming removed 3 bases at V and 3 bases at J, with 6 bases between. CDR3 loop: CASSLGDYEQYF. CDR3 sequence (DNA): TGTGCCAGCAGCTTGGGGGACTACGAGCAGTACTTC.

The chain uses TRBV5-6 and TRBJ2-1; tentatively, D is TRBD2 (6 bases). Germline-derived CDR1 and CDR2 are SGHDT and YYEEEE. The CDR3 contains 13 residues. V lost 4 bases and J 7 bases, leaving 12 bases between the germline ends. The CDR3 DNA reads as TGTGCCAGCAGCCTGGACTATTCGAATGAGCAGTTCTTC. This codes for CASSLDYSNEQFF.

Concerning this clonotype itself: A clone one base away is much larger, so this may be a read error. The V call is TRBV18, the J call TRBJ1-4; tentative D call: TRBD1 (5 bases). The CDR3 covers 16 residues. The ends were cut back, 4 bases at V and 8 bases at J, with 20 bases in the middle. CDR1 is KGHSH, CDR2 LQKENI, per germline. The CDR3 region is CASSLIYGQGTEKLFF. The CDR3 bases are TGTGCCAGCTCACTAATCTATGGTCAGGGCACCGAAAAACTGTTTTTT.

Points on this clonotype: Because it lacks the conserved phenylalanine or tryptophan at the end, this CDR3 is likely a read error. The chain uses TRBV6-5 and TRBJ2-7, with no clear D. This CDR3 region has 14 residues. Germline lookup yields CDR1 MNHEY and CDR2 SVGAGI. DNA for the CDR3: TGTGTCAGCAGCCTTAGAAACAGACCCCTGGAGCAGTACTCC. This codes for CVSSLRNRPLEQYS.

Worth noting for this clonotype: An end of the junction differs from the germline gene, which may be a read error. This sequence joins TRBV29-1 and TRBJ2-1; 10 nucleotides match TRBD2. The CDR3 spans 15 residues. CDR1 and CDR2 from the germline V gene are SQVTM and ANQGSEA. In DNA form, the CDR3 reads TGCAGGGTTGATACCTCTAGCGGGAGCTACAATGAACAGTTCTTC. Translating gives CRVDTSSGSYNEQFF.

Details on this clonotype: The germline gene is not matched at one end of the junction; a read error may be the cause. The chain links TRBV11-2 to TRBJ2-3; D remains ambiguous. The CDR3 sequence is 17 residues long. Germline V gives CDR1 SGHAT, CDR2 FQNNGV. The CDR3 protein is CASSLDPANNSTDTQYF. The CDR3, as DNA: TGCGCCAGCAGCTTAGATCCTGCTAACAATAGCACAGATACGCAGTATTTT.

Comment on this clonotype: One junction end disagrees with the germline gene, perhaps due to a read error. The V and J genes are TRBV20-1 and TRBJ2-7; possible D gene TRBD2, 6 bases. Looked up from germline, CDR1 is DFQATT and CDR2 is SNEGSKA (reference sequence). The length of the CDR3 is 15 residues. The CDR3 loop is CRAREGTLEGYEQYF. In DNA, the CDR3 is TGCCGTGCTAGAGAAGGGACTTTGGAGGGTTATGAGCAATACTTC.

The genes are TRBV11-2 and TRBJ2-3; 9 bases are a match to TRBD2. Trimming cost V 6 bases and J 5 bases; bases outside gene matches: 3. The CDR3 spans 13 residues. From germline, CDR1 is SGHAT and CDR2 FQNNGV. The CDR3: CASRKLAGDTQYF. The CDR3 DNA follows: TGTGCCAGCAGGAAACTAGCGGGAGATACGCAGTATTTT. Supplemented by reference TRBV11-2 and TRBJ2-3, the full variable domain reads EAGVAQSPRYKIIEKRQSVAFWCNPISGHATLYWYQQILGQGPKLLIQFQNNGVVDDSQLPKDRFSAERLKGVDSTLKIQPAKLEDSAVYLCASRKLAGDTQYFGPGTRLTVL.

CDR3 bases: TGTGCCAGCAGCTTAGGACTAGCGCGGGAGACCCAGTACTTC. Its translation: CASSLGLARETQYF. V and J are TRBV11-2 and TRBJ2-5, with TRBD2 identical over 8 bases. Per germline, CDR1 SGHAT and CDR2 FQNNGV. The CDR3 has 14 amino acids. Losses at the gene ends were 1 base for V and 5 bases for J; bases not matched to a gene: 3.

Remarks on this clonotype: This may be a read error, as it is one base from a much larger clone. The rearrangement uses TRBV30 and TRBJ2-6, with D possibly TRBD1 on 6 matching bases. Germline V gives CDR1 GTSNPN, CDR2 SVGIG (reference sequence). The V and J ends lost 2 bases and 3 bases respectively, with 17 bases between them. The CDR3 has 17 amino acids. This chain's CDR3 is CAWSLGDKGRGANVLTF. The CDR3 nucleotides are TGTGCCTGGAGTCTCGGGGACAAGGGGCGTGGGGCCAACGTCCTGACTTTC.

Points on this clonotype: It may be a read error: a sequence one base away is much more abundant. This chain links TRBV4-3 with TRBJ1-4; D not certain. CDR3 length equals 15 residues. Per germline, CDR1 LGHNA and CDR2 YSLEER. V lost 4 bases to trimming and J lost 4 bases, with 13 bases between them. In DNA form, the CDR3 reads TGCGCCAGCAGCCCTTCAACAGCGAGTAATGAAAAACTGTTTTTT. It translates to CASSPSTASNEKLFF.

This rearrangement joins TRBV5-4 to TRBJ1-2; 9 nucleotides agree with TRBD1. CDR1 is SGHNT, CDR2 YYREEE, per germline (reference sequence). V gave up 7 bases and J gave up 6 bases; unmatched junction bases: 7. The CDR3 has 13 residues. As DNA, the CDR3 is TGTGCCAGCTTGGGGGACAGGGAGGATGGCTACACCTTC. Amino acids: CASLGDREDGYTF.

In the case of this clonotype: Germline is not matched at one junction end, which may reflect a read error. The V call is TRBV6-5, the J call TRBJ1-6; D possibly corresponds to TRBD1 (6 bases). CDR3 length equals 17 residues. Looked up from germline, CDR1 is MNHEY and CDR2 is SVGAGI. For the CDR3, the DNA is TGTGCCAGCAGTGATGAATATCCGGGGGCCTACGATTCAACCCTCCACTTT. Translation gives CASSDEYPGAYDSTLHF.